The next 29 T cell receptor beta chains were all read from a single sample in a study of blood T cell repertoires in COVID-19. Clones were sequenced by immunoSEQ multiplex PCR, and TCRdb holds only the in-frame ones, with some missing. The sample lists 62,000 or so clones, 80% to 90% occurring once. Input material: peripheral blood. The receptors were sampled from a man aged 50 to 60 with active COVID-19.

This clone was recorded only once. The chain links TRBV11-3 to TRBJ2-1; perhaps TRBD1 as D (5 bases). V lost 5 bases, J lost 5 bases, and 7 bases lay in between. The CDR3 is made up of 12 amino acids. The V gene's germline CDR1 is SGHNT and CDR2 YENEEA. CDR3 region: CASSPQDNEQFF. DNA of the CDR3: TGTGCCAGCAGCCCACAGGACAATGAGCAGTTCTTC. The whole variable domain, remainder taken from reference TRBV11-3 and TRBJ2-1, is EAGVVQSPRYKIIEKKQPVAFWCNPISGHNTLYWYLQNLGQGPELLIRYENEEAVDDSQLPKDRFSAERLKGVDSTLKIQPAELGDSAVYLCASSPQDNEQFFGPGTRLTVL.

The chain carries TRBV5-6 and TRBJ1-3, with 9 nucleotides matching TRBD1. Trimming cost V 4 bases and J 2 bases; bases outside gene matches: 10. The CDR3 covers 17 residues. Per germline, CDR1 SGHDT and CDR2 YYEEEE. The CDR3 nucleotides are TGTGCCAGCAGCCCTCCCTTGGACAGGGGCCCTGGAAACACCATATATTTT. It encodes CASSPPLDRGPGNTIYF.

The gene calls are TRBV7-2 and TRBJ2-7; D is possibly TRBD1 (6 bases). Germline CDR1 reads SGHTA; CDR2 reads FQGNSA. This CDR3 region has 14 residues. Trimming took 8 bases from V and 4 from J, leaving 18 bases between them. This CDR3 reads CASGTGLSLYEQYF. The CDR3 DNA reads TGTGCCAGCGGTACAGGGCTATCATTATACGAGCAGTACTTC.

The chain has TRBV7-2 and TRBJ2-1, with TRBD2 matching over 11 bases. The CDR3 spans 16 residues. With 1 base clipped from V and 5 bases from J, the junction kept 4 bases outside the gene matches. The germline V gene encodes CDR1 SGHTA and CDR2 FQGNSA. CDR3 sequence reads: CASSLVGGLADNEQFF. The CDR3 DNA reads as TGTGCCAGCAGCTTAGTAGGGGGACTAGCGGACAATGAGCAGTTCTTC.

The genes are TRBV7-2 and TRBJ2-7; 8 nucleotides line up with TRBD1. CDR3 size: 13 residues. Germline V gives CDR1 SGHTA, CDR2 FQGNSA. The V gene end was trimmed by 5 bases and the J gene end by 5 bases; junction bases not matched to a gene: 5. The DNA for the CDR3 is TGTGCCAGCAGCAAAGACAGGGGCCACGAGCAGTACTTC. It is translated as CASSKDRGHEQYF.

This sequence joins TRBV3-1 (or the pseudogene TRBV3-2) and TRBJ1-6; possibly TRBD1 for D (5 bases). The V end lost 1 base, the J end lost 6 bases, and 10 bases lay between the germline ends. CDR3 length: 15 amino acids. The germline CDR1 and CDR2 sequences are LGHDT and YNNKEL (reference sequence). In DNA form, the CDR3 reads TGTGCCAGCAGCCAAGGGGGCTGGAGTAATTCACCCCTCCACTTT. Its protein is CASSQGGWSNSPLHF.

CDR3 sequence (DNA): TGTGCCAGCAGTTTAAGGGGCTACACTGAAGCTTTCTTT. Amino acid sequence: CASSLRGYTEAFF. The chain joins TRBV12-3 or TRBV12-4 to TRBJ1-1, with D possibly matching TRBD1 (5 bases). CDR3 length equals 13 residues. The V gene lost 2 bases and the J gene lost 3 bases, with 7 bases spanning the gap.

The chain uses TRBV5-1 and TRBJ2-7; TRBD1 agrees at 8 bases. Germline-derived CDR1 and CDR2 are SGHRS and YFSETQ. This CDR3 is 15 amino acids long. The junction had 12 bases not matched to a gene; V was cut back by 4 bases and J by 6 bases. CDR3 amino acids: CASSPRGQVLFEQYF. DNA for the CDR3: TGCGCCAGCAGCCCCCGGGGACAGGTGTTGTTCGAGCAGTACTTC.

The table lists this clone with a count of one. This chain joins TRBV11-3 and TRBJ2-7; 9 bases align to TRBD1. This CDR3 spans 15 amino acids. From germline, CDR1 is SGHNT and CDR2 YENEEA. V was clipped by 4 bases and J by 0 bases; unmatched bases: 4. The CDR3: CASSSNRGLSYEQYF. The DNA for the CDR3 is TGTGCCAGCAGCTCGAACAGGGGGCTCTCCTACGAGCAGTACTTC. Combining the CDR3 with reference TRBV11-3 and TRBJ2-7 gives the whole variable domain EAGVVQSPRYKIIEKKQPVAFWCNPISGHNTLYWYLQNLGQGPELLIRYENEEAVDDSQLPKDRFSAERLKGVDSTLKIQPAELGDSAVYLCASSSNRGLSYEQYFGPGTRLTVT.

The table lists this clone with a count of one. The chain has TRBV27 and TRBJ1-5, with TRBD1 identical over 9 bases. CDR3 length: 15 amino acids. V dropped 0 bases and J dropped 9; count of bases not matched to a gene: 6. Germline loops: CDR1 MNHEY, CDR2 SMNVEV (reference sequence). The CDR3 DNA reads as TGTGCCAGCAGTTTATCAGGGACAGGGCGGGGGCCCCAGCATTTT. It codes for CASSLSGTGRGPQHF.

CDR3 sequence reads: CASLSSGNTIYF. The CDR3 DNA sequence: TGTGCCAGCTTGAGCTCTGGAAACACCATATATTTT. The chain recombines TRBV25-1 with TRBJ1-3; D not certain. The CDR3 extends over 12 amino acids. Germline V gene sequence: CDR1 MGHDK, CDR2 SYGVNS. V shed 8 bases and J shed 0 bases, with 5 bases lying between them.

This clone came up a few times. This chain uses TRBV7-9 with TRBJ1-5; TRBD1 might be the D (6 bases). Germline V gene lookup returns CDR1 SEHNR and CDR2 FQNEAQ (reference sequence). Deletions cut 3 bases from V and 7 bases from J, with 19 bases between. The CDR3 has 16 residues. In DNA form, the CDR3 reads TGTGCCAGCAGCTTTCGAGGAGGCAGGGGAGACCAGCCCCAGCATTTT. Amino acids: CASSFRGGRGDQPQHF.

This clone was recorded once. V and J are TRBV9 and TRBJ2-2; 7 bases align to TRBD1. The CDR3 contains 14 residues. V trimming: 4 bases; J trimming: 6 bases; junction bases outside the gene matches: 6. Germline CDR1 is SGDLS and CDR2 is YYNGEE. CDR3 sequence: CASSTRQGSGELFF. DNA for the CDR3: TGTGCCAGCAGCACACGACAGGGATCCGGGGAGCTGTTTTTT.

V gene TRBV29-1 combines with J gene TRBJ1-2, with a possible D match to TRBD1 (6 bases). The CDR3 is made up of 12 amino acids. Trimming left V 6 bases short and J 6 bases short, with 14 bases between. Per germline, CDR1 SQVTM and CDR2 ANQGSEA. The CDR3 sequence: CSVDTGLNGYTF. CDR3 sequence (DNA): TGCAGCGTAGATACAGGGTTGAATGGCTACACCTTC.

This sequence joins TRBV29-1 and TRBJ2-5, with a weak D call TRBD1 (5 bases). This CDR3 spans 13 amino acids. Germline CDR1 is SQVTM and CDR2 is ANQGSEA. V gave up 1 base and J gave up 6 bases, with 12 bases separating them. This chain's CDR3 is CSVEGQGRKTQYF. For the CDR3, the DNA is TGCAGCGTTGAAGGGCAGGGCAGAAAGACCCAGTACTTC.

The gene calls are TRBV12-3 or TRBV12-4 and TRBJ2-1, with TRBD1 matching 11 bases. This CDR3 is 12 amino acids long. With 4 bases clipped from V and 10 bases from J, the junction kept 0 bases outside the gene matches. The CDR3 bases are TGTGCCAGCAGTTGGGACAGGGGGGAGCAGTTCTTC. Translated: CASSWDRGEQFF.

V usage is TRBV9 and J usage is TRBJ2-3; no clear D gene. The CDR3 has 14 residues. The germline CDR1 and CDR2 sequences are SGDLS and YYNGEE. V shed 4 bases and J shed 2 bases, with 11 bases lying between them. The CDR3 DNA reads TGTGCCAGCAGCCCCGCTAGGTTCACAGATACGCAGTATTTT. Its translation: CASSPARFTDTQYF.

This chain uses TRBV3-1 (or the pseudogene TRBV3-2) with TRBJ2-7; 14 nucleotides agree with TRBD2. The CDR3 is 17 amino acids. CDR1 is LGHDT and CDR2 is YNNKEL in the germline V gene (reference sequence). Trimming removed 4 bases from V and 4 bases from J; junction bases left unmatched: 9. CDR3 in DNA: TGTGCCAGCAGCCCGAGACTAGCGGGGGGGCTTAATTACGAGCAGTACTTC. Translating it yields CASSPRLAGGLNYEQYF.

The chain links TRBV14 to TRBJ1-2; TRBD1 aligns across 7 bases. V was pared by 4 bases and J by 8 bases, with 10 bases of the junction left unmatched. Looked up from germline, CDR1 is SGHDN and CDR2 is FVKESK. The CDR3 covers 14 residues. CDR3 in amino acids: CASSPRQGSVGYTF. CDR3 in DNA: TGTGCCAGCAGCCCGAGACAGGGTTCTGTGGGCTACACCTTC.

This clone appeared a few times. The chain employs TRBV4-2 and TRBJ2-2; 8 nucleotides match TRBD1. This CDR3 contains 15 residues. The germline gives CDR1 LGHNA, CDR2 YNFKEQ. The trim removed 6 bases at V and 2 bases at J, leaving 5 bases unmatched. This CDR3 reads CASRGGQANTGELFF. The CDR3 DNA is TGTGCCAGCAGGGGGGGACAGGCAAACACCGGGGAGCTGTTTTTT.

The chain carries TRBV6-5 and TRBJ1-2; D possibly corresponds to TRBD1 (6 bases). Trimming cost V 6 bases and J 6 bases, with 14 bases left between them. Looked up from germline, CDR1 is MNHEY and CDR2 is SVGAGI. The CDR3 sequence is 13 residues long. The DNA of the CDR3 is TGTGCCAGCAGCTTTGCGGGGGGCGATGGCTACACCTTC. This codes for CASSFAGGDGYTF.

In this sample, this clone turned up once. The V call is TRBV6-2 or TRBV6-3, the J call TRBJ2-2; tentatively, D is TRBD1 or TRBD2 (6 bases each). The CDR3 is made up of 13 amino acids. Germline CDR1 is MNHEY and CDR2 is SVGEGT. V lost 6 bases and J lost 4, with 9 bases in between. CDR3 nucleotides: TGTGCCAGCAGCCGGGGGCCCACCGGGGAGCTGTTTTTT. Protein product: CASSRGPTGELFF.

The chain recombines TRBV7-9 with TRBJ2-1; tentative D call: TRBD1 (5 bases). From germline, CDR1 is SEHNR and CDR2 FQNEAQ (reference sequence). This CDR3 comprises 13 residues. The ends were cut back, 6 bases at V and 4 bases at J, with 10 bases in the middle. The CDR3 nucleotides are TGTGCCAGCAGACAGGACGGATACAATGAGCAGTTCTTC. Translated: CASRQDGYNEQFF.

V usage is TRBV4-3 and J usage is TRBJ1-1; D unresolved. Trimming left V 3 bases short and J 3 bases short, with 8 bases between. The CDR3 is made up of 13 amino acids. Germline assignment: CDR1 LGHNA and CDR2 YSLEER. CDR3 DNA sequence: TGCGCCAGCAGCCATTTGGAGGACACTGAAGCTTTCTTT. Its translation: CASSHLEDTEAFF.

The chain is built from TRBV7-3 and TRBJ2-7, with 9 bases matching TRBD2. Losses at the gene ends were 5 bases for V and 0 bases for J; bases not matched to a gene: 5. Germline loops: CDR1 SGHTA, CDR2 FQGTGA. The CDR3 is 15 amino acids. The CDR3 loop is CASSQSGGSSYEQYF. In nucleotides, the CDR3 is TGTGCCAGCAGCCAGAGCGGGGGGAGCTCCTACGAGCAGTACTTC.

The CDR3 loop is CASDIQETQYF. CDR3 nucleotides: TGTGCCAGCGACATTCAAGAGACCCAGTACTTC. The chain joins TRBV2 to TRBJ2-5; no clear D. Trimming cost V 8 bases and J 2 bases, with 6 bases left between them. Germline V gene lookup returns CDR1 SNHLY and CDR2 FYNNEI. This CDR3 is built from 11 residues.

The chain couples TRBV5-4 to TRBJ2-1; TRBD1 aligns across 8 bases. The junction had 7 bases not matched to a gene; V was cut back by 3 bases and J by 8 bases. The length of the CDR3 is 14 residues. Germline lookup yields CDR1 SGHNT and CDR2 YYREEE (reference sequence). The CDR3 loop reads CASSSRTGSDEQFF. In DNA, the CDR3 is TGTGCCAGCAGCTCCCGGACAGGGTCGGATGAGCAGTTCTTC.

The chain couples TRBV12-3 or TRBV12-4 to TRBJ1-2, with TRBD1 as a possible D gene (5 bases). The CDR3 is made up of 13 amino acids. The germline V and J ends were trimmed by 4 bases and 6 bases, with 12 bases remaining between them. Here the CDR3 DNA reads TGTGCCAGCAGTTCGGGGGGGGGAGATGGCTACACCTTC. Translation: CASSSGGGDGYTF.

The rearrangement uses TRBV5-1 and TRBJ2-5; D gene uncertain. CDR3 size: 14 residues. Germline assignment: CDR1 SGHRS and CDR2 YFSETQ. The V gene lost 2 bases and the J gene lost 3 bases, with 11 bases spanning the gap. This CDR3 is CASSLWALEETQYF. In DNA form, the CDR3 reads TGCGCCAGCAGCTTATGGGCCCTGGAAGAGACCCAGTACTTC.